A selection of T cell receptor beta chains follows, all from one sample in a study of OX40 agonist ivuxolimab in advanced cancers. TCRdb's copy holds only in-frame clones and misses some; the assay was immunoSEQ multiplex PCR. The sample shows roughly 34,000 clones, around 83% of them seen only once. Sequencing used CD4+ or CD8+ T cells sorted from blood, obtained in a trial of the OX40 agonist ivuxolimab. Every receptor here comes from an adult with an advanced solid tumor such as melanoma, head and neck, liver or kidney cancer. CDR3s include the opening cysteine and the closing phenylalanine or tryptophan. Fields, in order: J gene, V gene, clone size, CDR3 protein. Only part of the rows carry a size: once, few, many, or a class if the clone is expanded.

j_call: TRBJ1-2
v_call: TRBV9
clone_size: -
cdr3_aa: CASSVGTDYGYTF

j_call: TRBJ2-5
v_call: TRBV7-9
clone_size: -
cdr3_aa: CASSSQDTQYF

j_call: TRBJ2-3
v_call: TRBV7-2
clone_size: -
cdr3_aa: CASSLVHRPGTDTQYF

j_call: TRBJ1-3
v_call: TRBV4-3
clone_size: few
cdr3_aa: CASSQDWAGSGNTIYF

j_call: TRBJ2-5
v_call: TRBV5-4
clone_size: -
cdr3_aa: CASSLDLAETQYF

j_call: TRBJ2-7
v_call: TRBV6-1
clone_size: -
cdr3_aa: CASSSRTSGYEQYF

j_call: TRBJ1-1
v_call: TRBV20-1
clone_size: -
cdr3_aa: CSALKSSEAFF

j_call: TRBJ2-3
v_call: TRBV9
clone_size: once
cdr3_aa: CASSPYTDTQYF

j_call: TRBJ1-2
v_call: TRBV5-1
clone_size: -
cdr3_aa: CASSVAYTGNGYTF

j_call: TRBJ2-3
v_call: TRBV6-5
clone_size: -
cdr3_aa: CASTYTDTQYF

j_call: TRBJ1-4
v_call: TRBV30
clone_size: -
cdr3_aa: CAWSAIKEKLFF

j_call: TRBJ2-1
v_call: TRBV13
clone_size: once
cdr3_aa: CASSYRQGAYEQFF

j_call: TRBJ2-7
v_call: TRBV11-1
clone_size: -
cdr3_aa: CASSLSGEQYF

j_call: TRBJ2-2
v_call: TRBV18
clone_size: -
cdr3_aa: CASSPGLAGTGELFF

j_call: TRBJ1-5
v_call: TRBV2
clone_size: -
cdr3_aa: CASSGTGPYRPQHF

j_call: TRBJ2-5
v_call: TRBV19
clone_size: -
cdr3_aa: CASSTTLGTSEQETQYF

j_call: TRBJ1-5
v_call: TRBV5-5
clone_size: few
cdr3_aa: CASSLDPRGDQPQHF

j_call: TRBJ2-1
v_call: TRBV5-1
clone_size: -
cdr3_aa: CASGEGGESYNEQFF

j_call: TRBJ2-3
v_call: TRBV19
clone_size: -
cdr3_aa: CASGTGTDTDTQYF

j_call: TRBJ1-1
v_call: TRBV9
clone_size: -
cdr3_aa: CASSAGGKFPAEAFF

j_call: TRBJ1-1
v_call: TRBV7-3
clone_size: -
cdr3_aa: CATKQGMNTEAFF

j_call: TRBJ2-3
v_call: TRBV9
clone_size: few
cdr3_aa: CASSVESRTDTQYF

j_call: TRBJ1-2
v_call: TRBV19
clone_size: -
cdr3_aa: CAIRDFNYGYTF

j_call: TRBJ2-1
v_call: TRBV30
clone_size: few
cdr3_aa: CAWDGHRGSYNEQFF

j_call: TRBJ1-2
v_call: TRBV6-7
clone_size: -
cdr3_aa: CASSEKGYTF

j_call: TRBJ1-6
v_call: TRBV6-5
clone_size: -
cdr3_aa: CASSKQGMGNSPLHF

j_call: TRBJ1-2
v_call: TRBV18
clone_size: -
cdr3_aa: CASSLDITNYGYTF

j_call: TRBJ1-2
v_call: TRBV5-6
clone_size: once
cdr3_aa: CASSLGQGEGYTF

j_call: TRBJ2-5
v_call: TRBV7-3
clone_size: -
cdr3_aa: CASSLTGLTPETQYF

j_call: TRBJ2-7
v_call: TRBV11-2
clone_size: -
cdr3_aa: CASSFDRDYEQYF

j_call: TRBJ2-1
v_call: TRBV18
clone_size: -
cdr3_aa: CASSPSREGQFF

j_call: TRBJ1-3
v_call: TRBV19
clone_size: -
cdr3_aa: CASSTTGNTIYF

j_call: TRBJ1-5
v_call: TRBV9
clone_size: -
cdr3_aa: CASSATSNQPQHF

j_call: TRBJ1-1
v_call: TRBV10-3
clone_size: -
cdr3_aa: CASSYSPEDGTEAFF

j_call: TRBJ2-3
v_call: TRBV2
clone_size: -
cdr3_aa: CASSVRGRNTDTQYF

j_call: TRBJ1-3
v_call: TRBV4-1
clone_size: -
cdr3_aa: CASSQVEKGAGNTIYF

j_call: TRBJ2-7
v_call: TRBV6-6
clone_size: -
cdr3_aa: CASRITGTSPYEQYF

j_call: TRBJ2-5
v_call: TRBV6-5
clone_size: few
cdr3_aa: CASSYSGGVAQETQYF

j_call: TRBJ2-5
v_call: TRBV29-1
clone_size: -
cdr3_aa: CSVGAQETQYF

j_call: TRBJ2-2
v_call: TRBV2
clone_size: -
cdr3_aa: CASTAQGANTGELFF

j_call: TRBJ2-1
v_call: TRBV15
clone_size: -
cdr3_aa: CATSSRTGLRQFF

j_call: TRBJ2-1
v_call: TRBV7-2
clone_size: -
cdr3_aa: CASSLAYNEQFF

j_call: TRBJ1-5
v_call: TRBV5-5
clone_size: -
cdr3_aa: CASSLEGHQPQHF

j_call: TRBJ2-3
v_call: TRBV14
clone_size: -
cdr3_aa: CASSQFGDTQYF

j_call: TRBJ2-5
v_call: TRBV19
clone_size: -
cdr3_aa: CASSISAPKETQYF

j_call: TRBJ2-2
v_call: TRBV19
clone_size: -
cdr3_aa: CASSIGTGAVKNTGELFF

j_call: TRBJ2-3
v_call: TRBV10-1
clone_size: -
cdr3_aa: CASSGGDRGTDTQYF

j_call: TRBJ2-1
v_call: TRBV6-5
clone_size: once
cdr3_aa: CASRGRSYNEQFF

j_call: TRBJ2-7
v_call: TRBV5-6
clone_size: -
cdr3_aa: CASSFRGGSSYEQYF

j_call: TRBJ1-3
v_call: TRBV19
clone_size: once
cdr3_aa: CASSRYSGNTIYF

j_call: TRBJ2-2
v_call: TRBV5-1
clone_size: -
cdr3_aa: CASTRAGARKDTGELFF

j_call: TRBJ2-2
v_call: TRBV4-1
clone_size: -
cdr3_aa: CASSQEQGARTGELFF

j_call: TRBJ2-7
v_call: TRBV5-1
clone_size: -
cdr3_aa: CASSQSRTGPYEQYF

j_call: TRBJ2-7
v_call: TRBV20-1
clone_size: -
cdr3_aa: CSARDRREQYF